This T cell receptor beta chain emerged from a study of blood T cell repertoires in COVID-19. Study information: Donors in the United States, Italy and Spain gave samples during acute or convalescent COVID-19. The analysed material was cDNA or gDNA that came from T cells, B-cell-depleted T cells, or PBMCs.

The method was immunoSEQ multiplex PCR; TCRdb's version includes in-frame clones alone and lacks a portion of them. The sample lists about 150,000 clones; around 85% were seen once. Trimming at V came to 7 bases and at J to 7 bases, leaving 10 bases not matched to a gene. Germline V gene data show CDR1 as LNHDA and CDR2 as SQIVND (reference sequence). The CDR3 spans 14 residues. The origin of this receptor is a woman in her seventies with acute or convalescent COVID-19. The specimen was peripheral blood. The chain carries TRBV19 and TRBJ1-5; 7 nucleotides line up with TRBD1. The CDR3 reads CASTVDRVGQPQHF. The DNA for the CDR3 is TGTGCCAGTACCGTTGACAGGGTCGGGCAGCCCCAGCATTTT.